This entry concerns a single T cell receptor (beta chain). Its antigen remains unknown. The data derive from a study of regulatory T cells in long-lasting Graves disease. Study results and caveats: Repertoires from persistent disease leaned toward TRBV28, TRBJ1-2 and TRBJ2-5.

Time point noted: persistent/refractory GD, antithyroid drugs over 5 years with positive TRAb. RNA isolated from PBMCs was used to make the TCR library. Approximately 9 milliliters of peripheral blood were taken and placed in EDTA tubes. The ends lost 0 bases at V and 7 bases at J; junction bases unmatched: 3. The CDR3 has 15 amino acids. In germline, CDR1 is LGHDT, CDR2 YNNKEL (reference sequence). Libraries of TCR beta came from iRepertoire HTBI primers plus Arm-PCR of CDR3 regions. Per the authors' pipeline: Identified across the samples were approximately 60 TRBV segments and over twelve TRBJ segments. TCRdb re-derived calls from the multiplex PCR reads in MiXCR, one entry per CDR3 protein. V and J calls and clone size were set by TCRdb, not the authors. The sample holds hundreds of thousands of distinct CDR3 sequences, around 30% seen once.

The sample was peripheral blood mononuclear cells (PBMCs), taken when the disease was refractory, from a patient treated with antithyroid drugs. This TCR was recovered from a female donor with Graves disease. This rearrangement joins TRBV3-1 to TRBJ2-1; 10 bases fit TRBD1. The DNA of the CDR3 is TGTGCCAGCAGCCAAGATATGGGACAGGGGAATGAGCAGTTCTTC. This translates into CASSQDMGQGNEQFF.